The clone carrying this T cell receptor beta chain was observed a few times. Unique molecular identifiers were used in preparing the TCRbeta library. MiXCR, run by TCRdb on the PCR reads, gives a single entry per CDR3 protein. Here the sample spans 450,000 to 550,000 distinct CDR3 sequences, approximately 10% being singletons. The sample belongs to a study of T-cell reconstitution after alpha-beta-depleted transplantation in children. Germline V gene sequence: CDR1 MNHEY, CDR2 SMNVEV (reference sequence). Trimming removed 8 bases at V and 4 bases at J, with 3 bases between. This CDR3 comprises 9 residues.

The chain has TRBV27 and TRBJ2-7, with D unresolved. This TCR was recovered from a female patient aged 2-10 years who had a stem cell transplant for aplastic anemia, so the T cells may come from the graft donor. This specimen was PBMCs, mostly from graft donor cells, taken 180 days after TCRalphabeta/CD19-depleted stem cell transplant. CDR3 amino acids: CASAYEQYV. The CDR3 DNA follows: TGTGCCAGCGCGTACGAGCAGTACGTC.